This section outlines one T cell receptor (beta chain) sequence together with its context. Reverse transcription used roughly 0.45 to 1 ug RNA and random hexamers. TCR beta CDR3 was amplified by immunoSEQ multiplex PCR. This amplification extended across 54 Vbeta and 13 Jbeta segments. TCRdb redid the calling of the immunoSEQ multiplex PCR reads with MiXCR, one entry per CDR3 protein. The sample contains roughly 150,000 distinct CDR3 sequences, about 94% of which appear only once. Sequencing of TCR beta was carried out in blood CD8+ and CD4+ T cells. CDR1 SGHDN and CDR2 FVKESK come from the germline V gene. V was pared by 3 bases and J by 1 base, with 1 base between. CDR3 length: 12 amino acids. This specimen comes from a study of CD8 T cells in Susac syndrome.

This clonotype was obtained from a human donor with multiple sclerosis. The chain uses TRBV14 and TRBJ1-5; D gene uncertain. The sequencing sample was made of CD8+ T cells from PBMCs. The DNA of the CDR3 is TGTGCCAGCAGCCAGAGCAATCAGCCCCAGCATTTT. Encoded protein: CASSQSNQPQHF.